This is a list of T cell receptor beta chains from one sample in a study of Ad26.COV2.S vaccination and SARS-CoV-2 variants. Measured with immunoSEQ multiplex PCR; TCRdb has only the in-frame clones, and not every one. In the table there are a few hundred thousand clones, about nine tenths of which are singletons. The source was peripheral blood, collected in a trial of Ad26.COV2.S vaccine versus placebo. Receptors originate from a person aged 18 to 59 who received the Ad26.COV2.S COVID-19 vaccine or a placebo. CDR3s include the opening cysteine and the closing phenylalanine or tryptophan. The D gene is left open where the match is weak. Expanded clones get a size class; other rows say once, few or many, or leave the size out.

TRBJ2-3	TRBV10-3	TRBD2	.	16	TGTGCCATCAGAGCCACGGGACTAGCGGGAACAGATACGCAGTATTTT	CAIRATGLAGTDTQYF
TRBJ2-7	TRBV7-2	.	.	14	TGTGCCAGCAGCCCTCCCCCTCAGGGGTTCGAGCAGTACTTC	CASSPPPQGFEQYF
TRBJ2-7	TRBV6-5	TRBD1	.	14	TGTGCCAGCAGGCCGGGACAGGGGTCCTACGAGCAGTACTTC	CASRPGQGSYEQYF
TRBJ1-6	TRBV6-2/TRBV6-3	.	.	16	TGTGCCAGCAGCAAGACCCGGAGCTCCTATAATTCACCCCTCCACTTT	CASSKTRSSYNSPLHF
TRBJ2-7	TRBV7-2	.	.	17	TGTGCCAGCAGCTTAGTATCGGCTAGCGAGCACTCCTACGAGCAGTACTTC	CASSLVSASEHSYEQYF
TRBJ2-1	TRBV27	.	.	15	TGTGCCAGCGTGGCTCGGAGAGCACATTACAATGAGCAGTTCTTC	CASVARRAHYNEQFF
TRBJ1-5	TRBV28	.	.	14	TGTGCCAGCAGTATACTGGTGAGCAATCAGCCCCAGCATTTT	CASSILVSNQPQHF
TRBJ2-5	TRBV7-3	.	.	13	TGTGCCAGCAGCTTAATTCTAGGAGAGACCCAGTACTTC	CASSLILGETQYF
TRBJ2-7	TRBV2	TRBD2	.	17	TGTGCCAGCAGTCGCACCCTCGCCGGGACTAGAAGCGGCGCGCAGTACTTC	CASSRTLAGTRSGAQYF
TRBJ2-5	TRBV25-1	.	.	15	TGTGCCAGCAGTGAAACAGGGGACTACCGGGAGACCCAGTACTTC	CASSETGDYRETQYF
TRBJ2-7	TRBV5-1	.	once	14	TGCGCCAGCAGCTTGGACGGGGCGCCCTACGAGCAGTACTTC	CASSLDGAPYEQYF
TRBJ2-7	TRBV10-3	.	.	13	TGTGCCATCAGGGGTGGGCGCGTCCACGAGCAGTACTTC	CAIRGGRVHEQYF
TRBJ2-1	TRBV27	TRBD2	.	19	TGTGCCAGCAGCGACGGACTAGCGGGAGGCCTAAGCTCCTACAATGAGCAGTTCTTC	CASSDGLAGGLSSYNEQFF
TRBJ1-1	TRBV27	.	.	13	TGTGCCAGCAGTACAAACTCGGGTGCTGAAGCTTTCTTT	CASSTNSGAEAFF
TRBJ2-2	TRBV2	.	few	13	TGTGCCAGCAGTGAACAGAACACCGGGGAGCTGTTTTTT	CASSEQNTGELFF
TRBJ2-3	TRBV24-1	TRBD1	.	17	TGTGCCACCAGTGATTTTACTCCGGGACAGGGGCCAGATACGCAGTATTTT	CATSDFTPGQGPDTQYF
TRBJ2-1	TRBV18	TRBD1	.	15	TGTGCCAGCTCAGCGGGGACAGGGGGTTACAATGAGCAGTTCTTC	CASSAGTGGYNEQFF
TRBJ2-1	TRBV15	TRBD2	.	18	TGTGCCACCAGCAGAGGACTAGCGGGAGGTATCGGGTACAATGAGCAGTTCTTC	CATSRGLAGGIGYNEQFF
TRBJ1-1	TRBV11-2	TRBD1	.	17	TGTGCCAGCAGCCCCGGGACAGGGCGACTAATGAACACTGAAGCTTTCTTT	CASSPGTGRLMNTEAFF
TRBJ1-6	TRBV5-1	.	.	15	TGCGCCAGCAGCTTGGGGCAGGGGACCGGGTCACCCCTCCACTTT	CASSLGQGTGSPLHF
TRBJ2-2	TRBV6-2/TRBV6-3	TRBD1	.	15	TGTGCCAGCAGCCCGACAGGGTTGAACACCGGGGAGCTGTTTTTT	CASSPTGLNTGELFF
TRBJ2-1	TRBV6-2/TRBV6-3	.	.	14	TGTGCCAGCAGTTACTCTGGGGGGTTGGGGGAGCAGTTCTTC	CASSYSGGLGEQFF
TRBJ1-6	TRBV18	.	.	13	TGTGCCAGCTCACCAGGCGCAAATTCACCCCTCCACTTT	CASSPGANSPLHF
TRBJ2-2	TRBV24-1	.	.	14	TGTGCCACCAGCCCCCTCAGTAACACCGGGGAGCTGTTTTTT	CATSPLSNTGELFF
TRBJ2-7	TRBV5-1	TRBD1	.	14	TGCGCCAGCAGCTACCGGGACAGGGGCTACGAGCAGTACTTC	CASSYRDRGYEQYF
TRBJ2-5	TRBV5-4	TRBD2	.	16	TGTGCCAGCAGCAAACTAGCGGGACGAGGTGGGGAGACCCAGTACTTC	CASSKLAGRGGETQYF
TRBJ2-2	TRBV5-6	.	.	13	TGTGCCAGCAGCTTTCTGACCACCGGGGAGCTGTTTTTT	CASSFLTTGELFF
TRBJ2-3	TRBV3-1/TRBV3-2	.	.	15	TGTGCCAGCAGCACTCAAGGGGCCCGGACAGCCGGGCAGTATTTT	CASSTQGARTAGQYF
TRBJ2-5	TRBV28	.	.	11	TGTGCCAGCAGTTTTCGGGAGACCCAGTACTTC	CASSFRETQYF
TRBJ2-1	TRBV7-8	TRBD1	.	16	TGTGCCAGCAGCTTAGGTCGGGACAGGGGGATGTTTGGGCAGTTCTTC	CASSLGRDRGMFGQFF
TRBJ2-1	TRBV9	.	.	13	TGTGCCAGCAGCGTAAGCAGGGGCAATGAGCAGTTCTTC	CASSVSRGNEQFF
TRBJ1-1	TRBV5-1	TRBD1	.	14	TGCGCCAGCAGCGGGACCACCGGGACAGGGATGGCTTTCTTT	CASSGTTGTGMAFF
TRBJ1-5	TRBV19	TRBD1	.	16	TGTGCCAGTAGTCTGACAGGGGGCGTACGAAATCAGCCCCAGCATTTT	CASSLTGGVRNQPQHF
TRBJ1-1	TRBV10-3	.	.	13	TGTGCCATCAGTGACGGTCTGAACACTGAAGCTTTCTTT	CAISDGLNTEAFF
TRBJ1-6	TRBV18	.	once	17	TGTGCCAGCTCACCACTGGCTGTACAGTCTGATAATTCACCCCTCCACTTT	CASSPLAVQSDNSPLHF
TRBJ2-2	TRBV24-1	.	.	18	TGTGCCACCAGTGATCCCTCACCGGGACCTAAGCACACCGGGGAGCTGTTTTTT	CATSDPSPGPKHTGELFF
TRBJ2-7	TRBV5-1	.	.	15	TGCGCCAGCAGCTTGGGGCAGTCCGCGTCGGGCGAGCAGTACTTC	CASSLGQSASGEQYF
TRBJ2-7	TRBV11-2	TRBD1	.	15	TGTGCCAGCAGCTTAGATCAGGGGGCGGCATACGAGCAGTACTTC	CASSLDQGAAYEQYF
TRBJ2-5	TRBV9	.	once	16	TGTGCCAGCAGCGTAAACGTCGGGGGCGGAGAAGAGACCCAGTACTTC	CASSVNVGGGEETQYF
TRBJ2-1	TRBV14	TRBD2	.	15	TGTGCCAGCAGCCAACGGGGGAGGGTTTACAATGAGCAGTTCTTC	CASSQRGRVYNEQFF
TRBJ2-3	TRBV10-3	TRBD2	.	14	TGTGCCATCAGTGAGGGACTAGCGGCAGATACGCAGTATTTT	CAISEGLAADTQYF
TRBJ2-7	TRBV5-5	TRBD1	.	16	TGTGCCAGCAGCTTGGCGCCCGGGACAGGCCGCTACGAGCAGTACTTC	CASSLAPGTGRYEQYF
TRBJ2-2	TRBV18	.	.	17	TGTGCCAGCTCACGTAAGACTAGTACGGGTGCTACCGGGGAGCTGTTTTTT	CASSRKTSTGATGELFF
TRBJ1-4	TRBV11-2	.	.	15	TGTGCCAGCAGCCGTCAGACAGCAAGTAATGAAAAACTGTTTTTT	CASSRQTASNEKLFF
TRBJ2-7	TRBV11-3	.	.	13	TGTGCCAGCAGCTTAAGGGATTCCTACGAGCAGTACTTC	CASSLRDSYEQYF
TRBJ2-7	TRBV7-9	.	.	14	TGTGCCAGCAGCCAAGGCGGTCAGAGCTACGAGCAGTACTTC	CASSQGGQSYEQYF
TRBJ1-4	TRBV29-1	.	.	12	TGCAGCGTTGCAGAACTTAATGAAAAACTGTTTTTT	CSVAELNEKLFF